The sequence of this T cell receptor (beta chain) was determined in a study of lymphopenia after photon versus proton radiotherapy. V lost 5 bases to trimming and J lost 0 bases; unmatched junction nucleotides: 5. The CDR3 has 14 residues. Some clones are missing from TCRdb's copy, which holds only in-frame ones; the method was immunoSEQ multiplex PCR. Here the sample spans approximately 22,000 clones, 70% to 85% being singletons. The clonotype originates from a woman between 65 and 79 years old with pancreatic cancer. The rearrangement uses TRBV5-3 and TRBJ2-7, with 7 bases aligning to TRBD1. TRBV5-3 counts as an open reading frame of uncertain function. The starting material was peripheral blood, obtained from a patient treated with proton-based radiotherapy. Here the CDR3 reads CARRTGQNSYEQYF. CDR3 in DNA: TGTGCCAGAAGAACGGGACAGAACTCCTACGAGCAGTACTTC.